Included here is one TCR beta chain sequence, with context. Its antigen is not yet known. Base qualities are missing; no much larger clone stands one base away. The record originates from a study of cytomegalovirus exposure and HLA in healthy donors (dated by TCRdb to about 2017). For the wider study: An earlier analysis of about 530 of the donors reported about 280 Gb of sequence data and 117 million unique TCR beta sequences obtained from about 200 million T cells. An early release covering over 500 HLA-typed donors comprised about 320 gigabases of sequencing data and approximately 85 million unique TCR sequences. Of the roughly 400 genotyped donors, about 80% fell in the genetic ancestry cluster associated with self-reported Caucasian donors. The study was designed to test whether signatures of past pathogen exposure could be identified by cataloging public T cell receptors. Using immunosequencing, the study profiled T cell repertoires from about 620 subjects and related those repertoires to cytomegalovirus serostatus. A separate validation cohort of about 110 different subjects was used in addition to the approximately 700-subject first cohort. The study combined high-throughput TCR immunosequencing, statistical association of individual TCRs with disease status, and machine learning to predict cytomegalovirus infection status. A later analysis re-examined previously published TCR beta repertoires from hundreds of donors and added high-resolution HLA genotyping to investigate patterns of TCR occurrence. In the later analysis, no new phenotypic data were used to find candidate immune exposures; instead, reliance was placed on TCR beta sequences and their occurrence across donors. In an earlier analysis of 587 of the donors, high-throughput TCR beta sequencing was used to judge whether each TCR beta V gene segment behaved as functional or pseudogenic. Donor age, sex, ethnicity and CMV serostatus were collected together with the repertoire data. Genome-wide SNP genotypes for about 65% of the roughly 700 donors were used in a later genetic analysis, which treated that subset as a discovery cohort. All discovery cohort repertoires had been generated on a single sequencing platform. HLA typing included class I and class II loci at four-digit resolution. Typing coverage differed by locus: A, B, C, DRB1 and DQB1 were typed in about 629-640 donors, DQA1 in 522, DPA1 in approximately 610, and DPB1 in 400 to 490. Because of strong linkage in the cohort, 4 to 6 DR-DQ haplotypes were treated as single units for association and clustering. Among roughly 400 genotyped donors of the cohort, an average of roughly 230,000 unique TCR beta nucleotide sequences was sequenced per donor, of which about 19% were non-productive.

Counted from cysteine to phenylalanine, this CDR3 has 15 amino acids. Only the CDR3 DNA stays, 45 bases, in frame from base 1. From the germline V gene, CDR1 is SGHRS and CDR2 is YFSETQ. V is reduced by 0 bases and J by 0 bases, leaving a spacing of 9 bases between them. Study-wide findings and limitations: The classifier was reported to diagnose cytomegalovirus status with high specificity and sensitivity in both the original cohort and the validation cohort. In an earlier analysis of roughly 560 of the donors, most TCR beta V segments were observed in productive rearrangements about 87% or about 30% of the time, broadly matching IMGT annotations. While some public TCRs were present in many individuals, most TCR sequences turned up only very rarely across donors. The 87-base-pair reads could not distinguish some IMGT-functional V segments, including TRBV6-2 and TRBV6-3, so those segments were excluded. At a false discovery rate of 0.05, a later analysis linked 16,951 TCR beta sequences to specific HLA alleles. Compared with the roughly 700-donor mean, donors in an Asian-associated ancestry cluster had fewer N-insertions in productive TCRs, according to a later genetic analysis. The cohort was sequenced for TCR beta chains only, and without alpha or paired-chain data the features that could be detected were limited. The authors suggested that the approach could potentially be extended to other disease states and immunological phenotypes. A cluster of highly shared sequence variants was judged likely to represent a technical artifact of the sequencing pipeline. A further reported finding was that TCR beta sequences accurately predicted the HLA-A and HLA-B alleles for most subjects in the first cohort. The study listed 164 TCR beta chains as associated with cytomegalovirus. Because HLA typing was unavailable for some donors at each locus, only the typed subset was used in association tests. Roughly uniform sequencing depth across donors was assumed in presence/absence analyses, although this assumption may not hold. In a later analysis, TCR association rates were found to vary across HLA loci, with the most associated TCRs seen for DRB1 alleles and the fewest for HLA-C alleles. Most CMV-associated TCR beta chains appeared to be HLA-restricted in a later analysis, and the HLA associations seemed to be driven largely by CMV exposure. Because counts were too low, roughly 18 rarely observed V segments, including chromosome 9 orphons, were left out of the earlier analysis of some 640 of the donors. A later genetic analysis associated a missense DCLRE1C variant with V-gene and J-gene trimming of TCR beta chains, and an independent cohort replicated the association. A few of the identified cytomegalovirus-associated TCR beta chains were confirmed in vitro to be specific for cytomegalovirus antigens. According to a later analysis, parvovirus B19, influenza, CMV and Epstein-Barr virus appeared linked to several top co-occurrence clusters. CMV serostatus was the only immune exposure information available for the cohort. Linkage disequilibrium might explain the correlated functional status among segregating V segments, but an unknown experimental factor could not be excluded. In a later analysis, HLA-associated TCR beta chains were found to be more clonally expanded and to have lower generation probabilities than equally common non-associated chains. Assigning TCR associations to individual alleles was difficult when HLA alleles, especially DR and DQ, strongly co-occurred.

The library was made by the immunoSEQ multiplex PCR assay. A mixture of 60 forward primers for TCR Vbeta segments and 13 reverse primers for TCR Jbeta segments was used in the multiplex PCR. The CDR3 region of rearranged TCR beta genes was amplified from genomic DNA by a multiplex PCR assay. The Illumina HiSeq System was used to sequence the amplified TCR beta libraries as 87-base-pair reads. The study's processing was this. Across the 500 to 750 repertoires, a later analysis counted tens of millions of unique TCR beta chains, 9 million to 14 million of which were shared by at least two donors. A nearest-neighbor algorithm error-corrected the raw reads and collapsed the reads into unique sequences, merging closely related sequences to remove PCR and sequencing errors. V, D and J gene segments were assigned by aligning CDR3 sequences to IMGT reference sequences. For a sequence to be retained, at least a six-nucleotide match to both a V gene segment and a J gene segment was required. A rearrangement counted as productive if the CDR3 had no stop codons and remained in frame with V and J, and every other rearrangement counted as non-productive. CDR3 was defined by IMGT convention, running from the second conserved V-encoded cysteine to the conserved J-encoded phenylalanine. In an earlier analysis of more than 550 of the donors, sequences lacking an unambiguous match to a single V gene segment were excluded. An earlier analysis of some 610 of the donors called V segments functional above 56.7% productive rearrangements and segregating when the between-donor standard deviation exceeded 5%. A statistical classification framework was developed to diagnose cytomegalovirus status using the catalog of TCR beta chain sequences. A later analysis assigned V and J genes by comparing TCR nucleotide sequences with IMGT/GENE-DB human TR gene sequences. In a later analysis, CDR3 sequences and most-parsimonious VDJ recombination scenarios were assigned using the TCRdist pipeline. In a later analysis, each TCR beta chain was defined by its CDR3 amino acid sequence together with its V-gene family, and reads without a unique V-gene family were excluded. As a way to deal with suspected cross-contamination and a sequencing artifact, a later analysis dropped 450 to 600 nucleotide sequences that were highly shared and had low generation probability. In a later analysis, a clonal expansion index for each public chain was calculated from normalized within-repertoire ranks of inferred template counts. A later analysis computed generation probabilities with a VDJ recombination model fitted to out-of-frame rearrangements, and checked the results against IGoR. In a later analysis, hypergeometric tests were used to score TCR-TCR, TCR-HLA and TCR-CMV co-occurrence, with a repertoire-size bias correction applied to TCR pairs. False discovery rates were estimated in a later analysis by permuting HLA or CMV assignments 20 times. In a later analysis, co-occurring TCRs were grouped using DBSCAN, and TCRdist sequence similarity was added for clustering within HLA-allele-positive subsets. Co-occurrence clustering excluded repertoires with fewer than 30,000 or more than 120,000 public chains, plus five with anomalous nucleotide sharing. TCRdb stores this immuneACCESS table with in-frame sequences only. Part of the clones is absent; in the studies checked, under half of the shortfall reflects unresolved V genes, and no reason is known for the rest. V and J calls and clone size are those listed in that table; D and trimming were worked out from the DNA. The sample table lists 90,000 to 130,000 clones, 76% of them with a count of one. The ten largest clones add up to over 10% of the sample.

The cohort consisted of 666 healthy bone marrow donors. Cohort members were all nominally healthy when sampled, although unrecorded immune exposures were likely present. The donor tested CMV seropositive and was one of the 289 seropositive cohort members. A peripheral blood sample was collected from each donor, and TCR beta sequencing was performed on peripheral blood mononuclear cells. Genomic DNA extraction from the blood cell samples was performed with the Qiagen DNeasy Blood Extraction Kit. The rearrangement combines TRBV5-1 with TRBJ1-1; a tentative D match to TRBD1 spans 6 bases. This receptor was identified in a man aged 30 to 39 in good health and CMV-seropositive. What was sequenced was PBMCs. The nucleotide sequence is TGCGCCAGCAGCTTGGGACAGGTCATGAACACTGAAGCTTTCTTT. Its protein reads: CASSLGQVMNTEAFF.